The entry below describes one T cell receptor beta chain. What antigen it recognizes has not been identified. Base qualities are not at hand, and no much larger clone is one base apart. The CDR3 spans 13 residues, from the cysteine through the phenylalanine. Of all the DNA, just the CDR3 is kept, 39 bases in frame from base 1. The germline V gene provides CDR1 SGHTA and CDR2 FQGTGA. Trimming at the junction amounts to 5 bases on V and 5 bases on J, and the germline ends lie 12 bases apart. The sample originates from a study of blood T cell repertoires in COVID-19 (dated by TCRdb to the early 2020s). With regard to the full study: The collaborator samples originated in the United States, Italy and Spain and spanned the acute and convalescent phases of COVID-19. The material from the prospective study consisted of cDNA or gDNA derived from T cells, B-cell-depleted T cells, or PBMCs. The dataset comprised deeply sampled blood TCRbeta repertoires from subjects exposed to, actively infected with, or recovered from COVID-19. The repertoires were made available in a free public database intended to serve as a resource for research on the immune response to SARS-CoV-2. Samples came from the ongoing ImmuneRACE study (first 160 participants) plus 1,254 subjects from 6 global collaborators. Nearly every sample came with metadata listing a de-identified subject ID, COVID-19 status, age in years and sex. Where available, HLA class I and class II types were obtained from metadata supplied by the sample provider rather than from assay-based typing.

TCRbeta CDR3 regions were amplified from genomic DNA by means of the immunoSEQ Assay, a bias-controlled multiplex PCR. The original methods were these. The number of nucleated cells in each sample was estimated from the amplification of reference gene primers within the assay. To quantify the absolute abundance of each unique TCRbeta CDR3 rearrangement, sequence reads were collapsed and filtered. For each sample, productive Simpson clonality was calculated by taking the square root of Simpson's diversity index across productive rearrangements. TCRdb mirrors the immuneACCESS table, restricted to in-frame sequences. Some clones are absent from its copies; in checked studies, under half trace to an unresolved V gene, and the reason for the others is unknown. The DNA was the basis for D and trimming; V, J and clone size are from that table. The sample includes about 300,000 clones, with about 85% observed a single time. The ten most abundant clones make up 5.5% to 6% of the sample.

What the research found in general, with its limitations: The quantity of clinical and demographic metadata differed by source and by participant and was supplied without curation.

Participants in the prospective study were aged roughly 18 to 89 years, lived in some 24 United States geographic areas, and enrolled through a virtual design. In the prospective study, participants were assigned to cohorts based on the clinical history participants reported in a screening survey and a study questionnaire. For ImmuneRACE Cohort 3, a participant was defined as recovered based on two consecutive negative NP/OP PCR tests, clearance by a healthcare professional, or resolution of symptoms. Mobile phlebotomists in the prospective study collected whole blood, serum and a nasopharyngeal or oropharyngeal swab from every participant. Prospective study participants could optionally give additional blood draws and questionnaires over an approximately two-month period. Before DNA extraction, blood samples from the prospective study were shipped at room temperature or frozen.

This receptor was identified in a woman aged 25-40 years who had recovered from COVID-19. The sequence joins TRBV7-3 to TRBJ1-1; tentative D gene TRBD1, with 5 bases matching. What was sequenced was PBMCs or T cells enriched from blood (not recorded which). The CDR3: CASSRGKGTEAFF. The nucleotide sequence is TGTGCCAGCAGCCGGGGGAAAGGGACTGAAGCTTTCTTT.